This TCR beta chain was sequenced for a study of blood T cell repertoires in COVID-19. Study-level background: Acute and convalescent COVID-19 specimens originated in the United States, Italy and Spain.

The CDR3 sequence is 16 residues long. The germline gives CDR1 GTSNPN, CDR2 SVGIG (reference sequence). Trimming took 0 bases from V and 5 from J, leaving 16 bases between them. How the authors handled the data: Amplification of reference gene primers provided the estimated nucleated cell counts. The table came from immunoSEQ multiplex PCR; TCRdb's copy has only in-frame clones and leaves some out. The V and J calls and the clone size are those of that table, but D and trimming were determined from the DNA. The sample includes some 390,000 clones, roughly 90% of them seen just once. Followed over time, Seattle patients had been enrolled while infection was active.

V gene TRBV30 combines with J gene TRBJ1-4; D call uncertain. Sequenced material: peripheral blood. This sequence originates from a middle-aged woman with COVID-19, enrolled during active disease. CDR3 nucleotide sequence: TGTGCCTGGAGTGTCCTGGGGAGGGAAGAGAATGAAAAACTGTTTTTT. As protein: CAWSVLGREENEKLFF.